This is a list of T cell receptor beta chains from one sample in a study of cytomegalovirus exposure and HLA in healthy donors. Assay: immunoSEQ multiplex PCR; the TCRdb copy retains only in-frame clones and omits some. The profile shows 190,000 or so clones, 83% of them singletons. Material: PBMCs. All receptors derive from a man aged 45-60 years in good health and CMV-seronegative. Both conserved end residues are part of each CDR3. Fields, in order: J gene, V gene, CDR3 protein.

>TRBJ2-5|TRBV6-6
CASSFRYQETQYF
>TRBJ1-3|TRBV28
CASSSPGTGSTIYF
>TRBJ2-5|TRBV6-6
CASTSRETQYF
>TRBJ1-3|TRBV20-1
CSALSGNTIYF
>TRBJ2-7|TRBV5-1
CASSLMDGSGFPYEQYF
>TRBJ1-3|TRBV4-2
CASSLGQGSGNTIYF
>TRBJ2-7|TRBV14
CASSQDRDYEQYF
>TRBJ2-5|TRBV6-6
CASSPSVETQYF
>TRBJ2-1|TRBV15
CATSVSGTGALNEQFF
>TRBJ1-2|TRBV5-1
CASSRGQGGGYTF
>TRBJ2-7|TRBV7-9
CASSLDRNSEQYF
>TRBJ2-1|TRBV7-7
CASSPGTYNEQFF
>TRBJ2-7|TRBV5-1
CASLPVAGSYEQYF
>TRBJ2-7|TRBV10-3
CAISLATSGGKGEQYF
>TRBJ2-5|TRBV5-1
CASSSTGQETQYF
>TRBJ2-1|TRBV6-1
CASSDYHSSYNEQFF
>TRBJ1-2|TRBV18
CASSPPNQVRNYGYTF
>TRBJ2-7|TRBV29-1
CSVGPGQGAHEQYF
>TRBJ2-3|TRBV2
CASSESGRVPDTQYF
>TRBJ1-5|TRBV2
CASSRDGQGGPQHF
>TRBJ1-2|TRBV7-2
CASSFSGTVNYGYTF
>TRBJ2-7|TRBV6-5
CASRPYTRGPNEQYF
>TRBJ2-7|TRBV4-2
CASSPPGNRGGEQYF
>TRBJ2-1|TRBV4-3
CASSPTGTSGNNEQFF
>TRBJ2-5|TRBV29-1
CSVDLGTGGMTQYF
>TRBJ1-1|TRBV6-5
CASRAGTGVTEAFF
>TRBJ1-2|TRBV5-1
CASSLGRGDYGYTF
>TRBJ2-7|TRBV6-5
CASSYDRFMSSYEQYF
>TRBJ1-3|TRBV7-9
CASRQGQGAGNTIYF
>TRBJ2-1|TRBV27
CASSLFMPSDEPGRYNEQFF
>TRBJ1-2|TRBV7-2
CASRQNSGRTNYGYTF
>TRBJ1-4|TRBV30
CAWSVSSNNEKLFF
>TRBJ2-2|TRBV30
CAWSNGLDRVINGELFF
>TRBJ2-7|TRBV19
CASSEDRRDREGGQYF
>TRBJ1-2|TRBV7-9
CASVPSDYGYTF
>TRBJ2-3|TRBV18
CASSPSAGDTQYF
>TRBJ1-3|TRBV9
CASSASYVRDTIYF
>TRBJ1-2|TRBV19
CASSPGQFYGYTF
>TRBJ1-5|TRBV4-2
CASSQEVGQGDQPQHF
>TRBJ1-1|TRBV6-1
CASRLGGERTEAFF
>TRBJ2-5|TRBV28
CASQQGRQETQYF
>TRBJ2-7|TRBV7-2
CASSKGQISSYEQYF
>TRBJ2-7|TRBV28
CASSARQAADGQYF
>TRBJ2-7|TRBV5-1
CASSLGQGQYEQYF
>TRBJ2-7|TRBV19
CASSLGGGTYYEQYF
>TRBJ1-5|TRBV29-1
CSVEERNGDPRAQPQHF
>TRBJ2-2|TRBV5-1
CASSPVSLPAGELFF
>TRBJ1-5|TRBV4-3
CASSQDAGYQPQHF
>TRBJ1-4|TRBV18
CASSLGTGETRKLFF
>TRBJ2-7|TRBV29-1
CSVRTGGYEQYF
>TRBJ1-1|TRBV19
CASRPGGLNTEAFF